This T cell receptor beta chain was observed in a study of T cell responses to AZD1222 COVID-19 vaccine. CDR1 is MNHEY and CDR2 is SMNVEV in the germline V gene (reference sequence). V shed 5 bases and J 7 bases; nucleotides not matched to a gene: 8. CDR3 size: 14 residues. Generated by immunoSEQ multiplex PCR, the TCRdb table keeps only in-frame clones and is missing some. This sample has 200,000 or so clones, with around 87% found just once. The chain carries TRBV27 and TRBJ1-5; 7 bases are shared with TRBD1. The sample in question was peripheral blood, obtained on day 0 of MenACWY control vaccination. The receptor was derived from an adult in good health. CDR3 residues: CASSAQGMGQPQHF. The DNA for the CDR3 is TGTGCCAGCAGTGCACAGGGGATGGGGCAGCCCCAGCATTTT.